The 18 T cell receptor beta chains presented below share a single source sample, sequenced in a study of T-cell memory formation after mild COVID-19. TCRdb independently ran MiXCR on the 5' RACE reads; one entry per CDR3 protein. In the table there are approximately 560,000 distinct CDR3 sequences, 17% of which are singletons. The specimen was PBMCs or a T cell subset sorted from them (not recorded which). The receptors here all came from an adult woman who had mild COVID-19 (a few samples of this study predate the infection). Cell type and time point are not known.

This clonotype was found a few times. This chain uses TRBV7-2 with TRBJ1-5; D not certain. CDR1 is SGHTA and CDR2 is FQGNSA in the germline V gene. The CDR3 contains 15 residues. V shed 1 base and J shed 0 bases, with 7 bases lying between them. The CDR3 DNA is TGTGCCAGCAGCTTAGTCGCAGATAGCAATCAGCCCCAGCATTTT. This translates into CASSLVADSNQPQHF.

This clonotype showed up just a few times. The chain links TRBV11-2 to TRBJ2-3, with 10 positions matching TRBD2. J gave up 3 bases and V 4 bases, and 10 bases lay outside the gene matches. Germline V gene data show CDR1 as SGHAT and CDR2 as FQNNGV. This CDR3 spans 17 amino acids. CDR3 coding DNA: TGTGCCAGCAGCTCAAGCGGGGGGGCAAGGAGAACAGATACGCAGTATTTT. Translated: CASSSSGGARRTDTQYF.

The V call is TRBV2, the J call TRBJ2-5; D gene unclear. The CDR3 is made up of 16 amino acids. The V gene's germline CDR1 is SNHLY and CDR2 FYNNEI. Trimming took off 3 bases at V and 3 bases at J, with 17 bases between the two ends. The CDR3 loop reads CASSDFGEGWEETQYF. In DNA, the CDR3 is TGTGCCAGCAGTGATTTTGGGGAAGGATGGGAAGAGACCCAGTACTTC.

In this sample, this clonotype turned up a few times. The chain links TRBV7-2 to TRBJ1-1; a possible D gene is TRBD1 (5 bases). CDR1 SGHTA and CDR2 FQGNSA come from the germline V gene. The CDR3 is made up of 15 amino acids. Trimming took 3 bases from V and 1 from J, leaving 12 bases between them. CDR3 loop: CASSFLARANTEAFF. In DNA form, the CDR3 reads TGTGCCAGCAGCTTCTTGGCCAGGGCGAACACTGAAGCTTTCTTT.

The chain couples TRBV5-1 to TRBJ1-5; a possible D gene is TRBD1 (5 bases). Trimming removed 0 bases at V and 2 bases at J, with 15 bases between. Germline V gives CDR1 SGHRS, CDR2 YFSETQ. The CDR3 is made up of 17 amino acids. CDR3 DNA sequence: TGCGCCAGCAGCTTGGAATCCATGGACACCGGCAATCAGCCCCAGCATTTT. Its translation is CASSLESMDTGNQPQHF.

This clonotype was observed at least ten times. The V gene is TRBV29-1, the J gene TRBJ1-1; 7 bases are a match to TRBD1. Germline V lookup: CDR1 SQVTM, CDR2 ANQGSEA. The CDR3 covers 12 residues. The ends lost 5 bases at V and 4 bases at J; junction bases unmatched: 4. The CDR3 DNA is TGCAGCGTTCGACAGGGAGGCACTGAAGCTTTCTTT. This encodes CSVRQGGTEAFF.

The chain has TRBV27 and TRBJ1-6; D gene unclear. The CDR3 sequence is 12 residues long. Germline CDR1 reads MNHEY; CDR2 reads SMNVEV (reference sequence). The V and J ends lost 3 bases and 8 bases respectively, with 5 bases between them. The CDR3 region has the DNA TGTGCCAGCAGTTTCGCTGATTCACCCCTCCACTTT. It encodes CASSFADSPLHF.

The rearrangement uses TRBV2 and TRBJ1-6, with 7 bases matching TRBD1. CDR3 length: 17 amino acids. Germline V gene sequence: CDR1 SNHLY, CDR2 FYNNEI. The V gene end was trimmed by 10 bases and the J gene end by 3 bases; junction bases not matched to a gene: 15. The DNA for the CDR3 is TGTGCCACCAAATCGCGGGACAGCAGTCTCTATAATTCACCCCTCCACTTT. This encodes CATKSRDSSLYNSPLHF.

In the case of this clonotype: An end of the junction differs from the germline gene, which may be a read error. The rearrangement joins TRBV7-7 to TRBJ2-3, with TRBD2 identical over 8 bases. The CDR3 sequence is 15 residues long. Germline loops: CDR1 SSHAT, CDR2 FNYEAQ (reference sequence). The CDR3 loop reads CASSISGDSTDTQYF. CDR3 nucleotide sequence: TGTGCTAGCAGCATTAGCGGGGATAGCACAGATACGCAGTATTTT. Using reference TRBV7-7 and TRBJ2-3 for the parts outside the CDR3, the full variable domain is GAGVSQSPRYKVTKRGQDVTLRCDPISSHATLYWYQQALGQGPEFLTYFNYEAQPDKSGLPSDRFSAERPEGSISTLTIQRTEQRDSAMYRCASSISGDSTDTQYFGPGTRLTVL.

The chain couples TRBV12-3 or TRBV12-4 to TRBJ1-2; the D gene is possibly TRBD1 (6 bases). The CDR3 is 14 amino acids. V was cut by 6 bases and J by 7 bases, with 18 bases left in between. In nucleotides, the CDR3 is TGTGCCAGCAGGATACAGGGTTCCGGTCTTGGCTACACCTTC. It codes for CASRIQGSGLGYTF.

The V gene is TRBV11-2, the J gene TRBJ1-5; D uncertain. Looked up from germline, CDR1 is SGHAT and CDR2 is FQNNGV. The length of the CDR3 is 15 residues. Trimming removed 1 base from V and 4 bases from J, with 11 bases in between. The CDR3 sequence: CASSLGQQHNQPQHF. CDR3 coding DNA: TGTGCCAGCAGCTTAGGGCAACAGCATAATCAGCCCCAGCATTTT. The complete variable domain, with remaining parts taken from reference TRBV11-2 and TRBJ1-5, reads EAGVAQSPRYKIIEKRQSVAFWCNPISGHATLYWYQQILGQGPKLLIQFQNNGVVDDSQLPKDRFSAERLKGVDSTLKIQPAKLEDSAVYLCASSLGQQHNQPQHFGDGTRLSIL.

V gene TRBV20-1 combines with J gene TRBJ1-2; 9 bases line up with TRBD1. This CDR3 region has 15 residues. Germline V CDR1 and CDR2: DFQATT, SNEGSKA (reference sequence). The trim removed 4 bases at V and 4 bases at J, leaving 10 bases unmatched. The CDR3 loop is CSATDDRGSSYGYTF. The CDR3 DNA reads as TGCAGTGCTACGGACGACAGGGGGTCATCCTATGGCTACACCTTC.

This clonotype was detected only a few times. The rearrangement joins TRBV15 to TRBJ2-5, with a weak D call TRBD1 (6 bases). This CDR3 is 14 amino acids long. Germline V gene data show CDR1 as LNHNV and CDR2 as YYDKDF (reference sequence). Trimming cost V 6 bases and J 4 bases, with 15 bases left between them. The CDR3 is CATRETGIRETQYF. The CDR3 DNA sequence: TGTGCCACCAGGGAAACAGGGATCCGAGAGACCCAGTACTTC. The full variable domain, with the rest looked up from reference TRBV15 and TRBJ2-5, is DAMVIQNPRYQVTQFGKPVTLSCSQTLNHNVMYWYQQKSSQAPKLLFHYYDKDFNNEADTPDNFQSRRPNTSFCFLDIRSPGLGDTAMYLCATRETGIRETQYFGPGTRLLVL.

The V call is TRBV5-5, the J call TRBJ2-7; the D is unclear. This CDR3 contains 14 residues. Germline CDR1 is SGHKS and CDR2 is YYEKEE (reference sequence). V was trimmed by 3 bases and J by 3 bases, leaving 13 bases between them. In nucleotides, the CDR3 is TGTGCCAGCAGCTGGCAGCTAGTTGACTACGAGCAGTACTTC. It translates to CASSWQLVDYEQYF.

Many counts were recorded for this clonotype. The J gene is TRBJ2-1, the V gene TRBV20-1, with TRBD2 matching 11 bases. J gave up 7 bases and V 5 bases, and 10 bases lay outside the gene matches. This CDR3 has 15 residues. Germline loops: CDR1 DFQATT, CDR2 SNEGSKA (reference sequence). The CDR3 spells CSAYLAGGGWNEQFF. The CDR3 DNA follows: TGCAGTGCTTATTTAGCGGGAGGGGGATGGAATGAGCAGTTCTTC.

V usage is TRBV18 and J usage is TRBJ1-2; D gene unclear. Per the germline V gene, CDR1 is KGHSH and CDR2 is LQKENI. Trimming took off 3 bases at V and 8 bases at J, with 10 bases between the two ends. This CDR3 comprises 12 residues. This CDR3 is CASSPGEVGYTF. CDR3 nucleotides: TGTGCCAGCTCACCTGGGGAGGTCGGCTACACCTTC.

The genes are TRBV5-1 and TRBJ2-7, with 7 bases lining up with TRBD1. The CDR3 loop spans 16 amino acids. V lost 0 bases, J lost 0 bases, and 6 bases stayed unmatched. Germline values: CDR1 SGHRS, CDR2 YFSETQ. The CDR3 bases are TGCGCCAGCAGCTTGGGCACAGGGGCCAGCTCCTACGAGCAGTACTTC. This encodes CASSLGTGASSYEQYF.

This clonotype was seen only a few times. This sequence joins TRBV20-1 and TRBJ2-5; possible D gene TRBD1, 5 bases. This CDR3 region has 11 residues. V gave up 6 bases and J gave up 7 bases, with 12 bases separating them. Germline values: CDR1 DFQATT, CDR2 SNEGSKA (reference sequence). CDR3 DNA: TGCAGTGCAGCCCAGGGTGGGACCCAGTACTTC. It encodes CSAAQGGTQYF.